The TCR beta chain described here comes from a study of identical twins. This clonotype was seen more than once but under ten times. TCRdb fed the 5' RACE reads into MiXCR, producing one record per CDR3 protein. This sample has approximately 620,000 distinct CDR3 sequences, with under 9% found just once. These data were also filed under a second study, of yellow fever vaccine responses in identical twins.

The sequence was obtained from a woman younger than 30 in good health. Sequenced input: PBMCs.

The CDR3 loop is CASSQDARGNNEQFF. CDR3 coding DNA: TGTGCCAGCAGCCAAGATGCACGGGGGAACAATGAGCAGTTCTTC. The chain combines TRBV3-1 with TRBJ2-1; possible D gene TRBD2, 6 bases. CDR3 length: 15 amino acids. The V end was cut by 0 bases, the J end by 5 bases, with 11 bases between. The germline V gene has CDR1 LGHDT and CDR2 YNNKEL (reference sequence).